This record concerns one TCR beta chain sequence. In the original analysis: Amplification with reference gene primers provided the estimates of nucleated cell counts. Profiling relied on immunoSEQ multiplex PCR, and the TCRdb table lists in-frame clones only, not all of them. The DNA was the basis for D and trimming; V, J and clone size are from that table. The data contain tens of thousands of clones, around four fifths of them seen just once; the ten biggest clones take up roughly 5.7%. This sample is part of a study of blood T cell repertoires in COVID-19. Whole-study context: Collection of acute and convalescent COVID-19 samples took place in the United States, Italy and Spain. Sources were T cells, B-cell-depleted T cells, or PBMCs; the material itself was cDNA or gDNA.

The CDR3 length is 21 residues. The V segment lost 0 bases and the J segment 3 bases; nucleotides outside the gene matches: 21. V is TRBV5-3 and J is TRBJ1-1; TRBD1 matches 9 bases. TRBV5-3 is an open reading frame whose function is uncertain. The sequence came from a man aged 45-65 years with active COVID-19. The source material was peripheral blood. CDR3 in amino acids: CARSLDRDRALADSRYTEAFF. CDR3 nucleotides: TGTGCCAGAAGCTTGGACCGGGACAGGGCTTTGGCTGACTCCCGGTACACTGAAGCTTTCTTT.